One and the same sample provided the 13 T cell receptor beta chains below, sequenced in a study of neurological immune-mediated disorders. TCRdb re-derived calls from the 5' RACE reads in MiXCR, one entry per CDR3 protein. The table has about 10,000 distinct CDR3 sequences, approximately 22% seen once. Material for sequencing was CD8+ T cells from blood. These TCRs come from a woman between 35 and 50 years old with multiple sclerosis.

This chain links TRBV5-5 with TRBJ1-2; D is perhaps TRBD1 (6 bases). In germline, CDR1 is SGHKS, CDR2 YYEKEE (reference sequence). The germline V and J ends were trimmed by 0 bases and 3 bases, with 12 bases remaining between them. There are 15 residues in the CDR3. The CDR3 nucleotides read TGTGCCAGCAGCTTGGATGCCGGGACACACTATGGCTACACCTTC. Its translation: CASSLDAGTHYGYTF.

This chain joins TRBV5-1 and TRBJ2-6; D is uncertain. V was cut by 1 base and J by 0 bases, with 5 bases left in between. The CDR3 has 15 residues. The germline V gene has CDR1 SGHRS and CDR2 YFSETQ. This CDR3 reads CASSLSISGANVLTF. The CDR3 coding sequence is TGCGCCAGCAGCTTGTCCATCTCTGGGGCCAACGTCCTGACTTTC.

In this sample, this clonotype turned up many times. The chain employs TRBV29-1 and TRBJ2-7, with a tentative D call TRBD1 (6 bases). Trimming pared 4 bases from V and 3 bases from J, leaving 10 bases between. Looked up from germline, CDR1 is SQVTM and CDR2 is ANQGSEA. The CDR3 consists of 12 residues. CDR3 loop: CSVGQGSYEQYF. For the CDR3, the DNA is TGCAGCGTTGGTCAGGGGAGCTACGAGCAGTACTTC.

This clonotype was seen ten or more times. The gene calls are TRBV5-6 and TRBJ2-3; D not certain. Germline CDR1 reads SGHDT; CDR2 reads YYEEEE. The CDR3 length is 13 residues. V dropped 4 bases and J dropped 0 bases, with 6 bases sitting between them. CDR3 nucleotides: TGTGCCAGCAGCGGATCTAGCACAGATACGCAGTATTTT. The encoded protein is CASSGSSTDTQYF.

This clonotype is a singleton in its sample. J is TRBJ1-2 and V is TRBV12-3 or TRBV12-4, with a weak D call TRBD1 (5 bases). The CDR3 runs to 16 residues. Trimming removed 8 bases from V and 4 bases from J, with 23 bases in between. CDR3 DNA sequence: TGTGCCAGCGGTACCCCGGACATCCCGGCGGGCTATGGCTACACCTTC. This translates into CASGTPDIPAGYGYTF.

This clonotype was detected ten times or more. The CDR3 DNA reads as TGCAGCGTTCTTACAGGGGACACTGAAGCTTTCTTT. Translating it yields CSVLTGDTEAFF. The chain joins TRBV29-1 to TRBJ1-1; TRBD1 matches at 7 bases. This CDR3 is built from 12 residues. Germline V CDR1 and CDR2: SQVTM, ANQGSEA. Trimming took 5 bases from V and 3 from J; bases not matched to a gene: 3.

This clonotype has a count of ten or more. This chain joins TRBV7-9 and TRBJ2-1, with D possibly being TRBD2 (5 bases). Germline loops: CDR1 SEHNR, CDR2 FQNEAQ (reference sequence). The CDR3 covers 11 residues. Trimming left V 5 bases short and J 8 bases short, with 7 bases between. CDR3 in amino acids: CASSRGYEQFF. The CDR3 bases are TGTGCCAGCAGCCGAGGGTATGAGCAGTTCTTC.

The table lists this clonotype with many counts. A much larger clone differs from this one at a single base, so this may be a read error. The chain is built from TRBV5-1 and TRBJ2-2; TRBD1 might be the D (7 bases). CDR1 is SGHRS and CDR2 is YFSETQ in the germline V gene. Trimming left V 3 bases short and J 0 bases short, with 15 bases between. This CDR3 comprises 17 residues. As DNA, the CDR3 is TGCGCCAGCAGCTGGGGGGACGGACAGGCGAACACCGGGGAGCTGTTTTTT. Translated: CASSWGDGQANTGELFF.

The chain carries TRBV6-2 or TRBV6-3 and TRBJ1-6; 7 bases fit TRBD1. Germline loops: CDR1 MNHEY, CDR2 SVGEGT. V trimming: 8 bases; J trimming: 7 bases; junction bases outside the gene matches: 5. CDR3 length: 13 residues. This CDR3 reads CASAGTENSPLHF. The CDR3 DNA is TGTGCCAGCGCCGGGACAGAGAATTCACCCCTCCACTTT.

There are a few counts of this clonotype. This chain joins TRBV2 and TRBJ2-3; the D call may be TRBD1 or TRBD2 (6 bases each). Trimming removed 11 bases from V and 4 bases from J, with 19 bases in between. Germline assignment: CDR1 SNHLY and CDR2 FYNNEI. The CDR3 covers 14 residues. This CDR3 reads CAGLEGGASDTQYF. DNA for the CDR3: TGTGCCGGCCTGGAGGGGGGCGCATCAGATACGCAGTATTTT.

This clonotype was picked up many times. The rearrangement joins TRBV5-6 to TRBJ1-1; 8 nucleotides align to TRBD1. Unmatched junction bases numbered 12, after V lost 4 bases and J lost 10 bases. The CDR3 contains 14 residues. The V gene's germline CDR1 is SGHDT and CDR2 YYEEEE. CDR3 residues: CASSDGQGTLLAFF. CDR3 in DNA: TGTGCCAGCAGCGATGGACAGGGTACTCTGTTAGCTTTCTTT.

The J gene is TRBJ2-3, the V gene TRBV20-1; 12 positions agree with TRBD2. V trimming: 3 bases; J trimming: 1 base; junction bases outside the gene matches: 8. Germline CDR1 is DFQATT and CDR2 is SNEGSKA (reference sequence). The CDR3 covers 17 residues. The CDR3: CSASPLAGGRGTDTQYF. CDR3 nucleotides: TGCAGTGCTAGTCCACTAGCGGGAGGTAGGGGCACAGATACGCAGTATTTT.

This clonotype has a count of ten or more. This sequence joins TRBV5-1 and TRBJ1-1; D is ambiguous. This CDR3 is built from 15 residues. Germline CDR1 reads SGHRS; CDR2 reads YFSETQ. The V gene lost 0 bases and the J gene lost 0 bases, with 9 bases spanning the gap. The CDR3 spells CASSLAGAMNTEAFF. CDR3 nucleotides: TGCGCCAGCAGCTTGGCAGGAGCTATGAACACTGAAGCTTTCTTT.